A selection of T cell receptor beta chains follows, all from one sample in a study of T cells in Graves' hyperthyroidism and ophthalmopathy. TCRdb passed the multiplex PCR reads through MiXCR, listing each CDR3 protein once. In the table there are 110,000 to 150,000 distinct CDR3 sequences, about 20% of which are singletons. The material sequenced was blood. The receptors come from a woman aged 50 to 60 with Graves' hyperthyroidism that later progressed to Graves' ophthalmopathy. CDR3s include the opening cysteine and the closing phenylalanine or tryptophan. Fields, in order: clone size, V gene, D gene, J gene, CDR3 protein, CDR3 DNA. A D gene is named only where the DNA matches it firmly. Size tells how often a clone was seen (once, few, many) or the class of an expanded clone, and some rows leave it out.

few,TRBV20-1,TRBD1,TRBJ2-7,CSVPGQTSYEQYF,TGCAGTGTTCCGGGACAGACCTCCTACGAGCAGTACTTC
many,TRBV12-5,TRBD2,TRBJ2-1,CASGLRLFPGLAGVGSSYNEQFF,TGTGCTAGTGGTTTGAGATTATTCCCGGGACTAGCGGGAGTCGGGAGCTCCTACAATGAGCAGTTCTTC
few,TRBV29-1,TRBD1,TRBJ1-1,CSVGQFMNTEAFF,TGCAGCGTGGGACAGTTTATGAACACTGAAGCTTTCTTT
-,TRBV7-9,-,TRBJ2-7,CASSGGLGYEQYF,TGTGCCAGCAGTGGTGGGTTGGGCTACGAGCAGTACTTC
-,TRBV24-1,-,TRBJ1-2,CATSVQDSRGYTF,TGTGCCACCAGTGTCCAGGACAGTAGGGGCTACACCTTC
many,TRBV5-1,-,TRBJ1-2,CASSSQGIYGYTF,TGCGCCAGCAGCTCACAGGGTATCTATGGCTACACCTTC
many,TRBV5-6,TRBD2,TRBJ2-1,CASSLAAGKGGAYNEQFF,TGTGCCAGCAGCTTGGCGGCTGGTAAGGGAGGGGCCTACAATGAGCAGTTCTTC
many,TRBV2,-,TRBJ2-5,CASSEWGGAYQETQYF,TGTGCCAGCAGTGAATGGGGGGGGGCATATCAAGAGACCCAGTACTTC
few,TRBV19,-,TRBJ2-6,CASTYQRDSGANVLTF,TGTGCCAGCACATATCAAAGGGACTCTGGGGCCAACGTCCTGACTTTC
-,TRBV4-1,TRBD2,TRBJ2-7,CASSPDPGREGEQYF,TGCGCCAGCAGCCCCGACCCTGGGCGGGAGGGCGAGCAGTACTTC
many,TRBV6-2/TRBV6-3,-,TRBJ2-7,CASSPALGRYEQYF,TGTGCCAGCAGTCCGGCATTAGGTCGCTACGAGCAGTACTTC
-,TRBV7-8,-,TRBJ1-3,CASSFGRASSGNTIYF,TGTGCCAGCAGCTTCGGCAGGGCCTCCTCTGGAAACACCATATATTTT
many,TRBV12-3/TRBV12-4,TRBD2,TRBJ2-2,CASRRGTSGTNGELFF,TGTGCCAGCAGAAGAGGGACTAGCGGGACAAACGGGGAGCTGTTTTTT
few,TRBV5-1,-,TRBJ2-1,CASSWGDRVDSGRKNEQFF,TGCGCCAGCAGCTGGGGGGACAGGGTTGATAGCGGGAGGAAAAATGAGCAGTTCTTC
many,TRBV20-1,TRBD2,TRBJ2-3,CSAEGTSGTGADTQYF,TGCAGTGCGGAAGGGACTAGCGGGACGGGTGCAGATACGCAGTATTTT
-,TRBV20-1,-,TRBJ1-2,CSARRAADYGYTF,TGCAGTGCTAGACGGGCGGCGGACTATGGCTACACCTTC
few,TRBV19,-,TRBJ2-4,CASSIAQQGYGKNIQYF,TGTGCCAGTAGTATAGCCCAACAGGGATATGGCAAAAACATTCAGTACTTC
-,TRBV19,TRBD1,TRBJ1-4,CASSGLVRDRTTNEKLFF,TGTGCCAGTAGTGGCCTTGTCAGGGACAGAACAACTAATGAAAAACTGTTTTTT
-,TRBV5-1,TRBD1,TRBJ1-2,CASRKPRTGPRYGYTF,TGCGCCAGCAGAAAGCCTAGGACAGGGCCGCGCTATGGCTACACCTTC
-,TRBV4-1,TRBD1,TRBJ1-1,CASSQRQGSNTEAFF,TGCGCCAGCAGCCAGAGACAGGGGTCGAACACTGAAGCTTTCTTT
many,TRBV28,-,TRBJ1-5,CASSLRGRQPQHF,TGTGCCAGCAGTTTGAGGGGACGGCAGCCCCAGCATTTT
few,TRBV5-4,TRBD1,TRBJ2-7,CASSSDRGYEQYF,TGTGCCAGCAGCAGTGACAGGGGTTACGAGCAGTACTTC
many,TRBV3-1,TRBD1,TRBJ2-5,CASSLRDRVQTQYF,TGTGCCAGCAGCCTCCGGGACAGGGTACAGACCCAGTACTTC
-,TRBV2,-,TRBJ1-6,CASAAESGRDSPLHF,TGTGCCAGCGCAGCAGAAAGTGGCCGGGATTCACCCCTCCACTTT
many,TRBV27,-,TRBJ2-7,CASSLRGDEQYF,TGTGCCAGCAGCCTCCGTGGGGACGAGCAGTACTTC
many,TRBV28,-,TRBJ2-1,CASSSYYRGGGQFF,TGTGCCAGCAGTTCCTATTACAGGGGAGGGGGGCAGTTCTTC
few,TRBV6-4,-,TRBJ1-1,CASSEQQNTEAFF,TGTGCCAGCAGTGAACAGCAGAACACTGAAGCTTTCTTT
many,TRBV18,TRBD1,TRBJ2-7,CASSPYRGDYEQYF,TGTGCCAGCTCACCATACAGGGGGGACTACGAGCAGTACTTC
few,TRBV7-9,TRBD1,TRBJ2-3,CASSLGDRVQDTQYF,TGTGCCAGCAGCTTAGGGGACAGGGTACAAGATACGCAGTATTTT
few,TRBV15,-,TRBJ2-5,CATSRGGSQETQYF,TGTGCCACCAGCAGAGGAGGGTCCCAGGAGACCCAGTACTTC
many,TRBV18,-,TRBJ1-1,CASSPTAQMNTEAFF,TGTGCCAGCTCACCGACAGCCCAAATGAACACTGAAGCTTTCTTT
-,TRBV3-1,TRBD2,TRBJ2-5,CASSPSSGSETQYF,TGTGCCAGCAGCCCGAGTAGCGGGAGTGAGACCCAGTACTTC
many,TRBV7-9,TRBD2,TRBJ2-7,CASGLAGAQEQYF,TGTGCCAGTGGCTTAGCGGGAGCTCAGGAGCAGTACTTC
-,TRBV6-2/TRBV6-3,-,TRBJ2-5,CASTNGRIGQETQYF,TGTGCCAGCACCAATGGCAGGATCGGCCAAGAGACCCAGTACTTC
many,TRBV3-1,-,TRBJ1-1,CASSRSTGYAEAFF,TGTGCCAGCAGCCGTTCCACAGGGTACGCTGAAGCTTTCTTT
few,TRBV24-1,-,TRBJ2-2,CATRGGGTGELFF,TGTGCCACAAGAGGTGGGGGGACCGGGGAGCTGTTTTTT
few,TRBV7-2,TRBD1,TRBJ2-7,CASSWGGQGTYEQYF,TGTGCCAGCAGCTGGGGGGGACAGGGGACCTACGAGCAGTACTTC
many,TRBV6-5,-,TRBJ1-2,CASSYSGQGKWGYTF,TGTGCCAGCAGTTACTCGGGCCAGGGCAAATGGGGCTACACCTTC
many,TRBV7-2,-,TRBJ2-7,CASSFDLTEQYF,TGTGCCAGCAGCTTTGATCTGACCGAGCAGTACTTC
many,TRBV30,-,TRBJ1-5,CAWSPGVLSNQPQHF,TGTGCCTGGAGCCCGGGAGTCCTTAGCAATCAGCCCCAGCATTTT